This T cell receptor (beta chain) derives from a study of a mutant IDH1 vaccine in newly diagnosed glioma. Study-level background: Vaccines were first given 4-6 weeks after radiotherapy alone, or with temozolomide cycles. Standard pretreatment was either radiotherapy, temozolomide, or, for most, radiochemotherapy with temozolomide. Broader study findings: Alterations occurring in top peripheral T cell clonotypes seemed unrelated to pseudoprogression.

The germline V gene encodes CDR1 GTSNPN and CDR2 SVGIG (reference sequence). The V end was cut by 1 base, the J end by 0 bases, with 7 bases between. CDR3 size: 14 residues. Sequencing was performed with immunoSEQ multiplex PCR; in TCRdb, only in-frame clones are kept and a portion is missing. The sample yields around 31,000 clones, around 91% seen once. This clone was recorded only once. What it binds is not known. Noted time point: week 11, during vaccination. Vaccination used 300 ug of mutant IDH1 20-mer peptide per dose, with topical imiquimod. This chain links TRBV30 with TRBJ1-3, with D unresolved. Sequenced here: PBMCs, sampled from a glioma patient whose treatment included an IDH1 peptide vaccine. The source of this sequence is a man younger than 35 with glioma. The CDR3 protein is CAWSGRRSGNTIYF. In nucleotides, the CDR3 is TGTGCCTGGAGTGGACGTCGCTCTGGAAACACCATATATTTT. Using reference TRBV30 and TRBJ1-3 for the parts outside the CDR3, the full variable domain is SQTIHQWPATLVQPVGSPLSLECTVEGTSNPNLYWYRQAAGRGLQLLFYSVGIGQISSEVPQNLSASRPQDRQFILSSKKLLLSDSGFYLCAWSGRRSGNTIYFGEGSWLTVV.